This T cell receptor beta chain derives from a study of regulatory T cells in long-lasting Graves disease. The CDR3 is 13 amino acids. CDR1 is SEHNR and CDR2 is FQNEAQ in the germline V gene (reference sequence). Time point indicated: persistent/refractory GD, antithyroid drugs over 5 years with positive TRAb. PBMCs were the source of the RNA used for TCR sequencing. Clinicians diagnosed Graves' disease using American Thyroid Association guidelines. The TCR beta library used iRepertoire HTBI primers with Arm-PCR amplification of CDR3. TCRdb called the multiplex PCR reads again in MiXCR, with one record for every CDR3 protein. The sample consists of roughly 360,000 distinct CDR3 sequences, roughly 25% of them appearing once.

The TCR originated in a woman aged 40 to 50 with Graves disease. Sequences were derived from peripheral blood mononuclear cells (PBMCs), sampled when the disease was refractory, from a patient treated with antithyroid drugs. The chain carries TRBV7-9 and TRBJ2-5; 10 nucleotides agree with TRBD2. In DNA, the CDR3 is TGTGCAAGCGGGGGGGGAGTTGGGGAGACCCAGTACTTC. Protein sequence: CASGGGVGETQYF.